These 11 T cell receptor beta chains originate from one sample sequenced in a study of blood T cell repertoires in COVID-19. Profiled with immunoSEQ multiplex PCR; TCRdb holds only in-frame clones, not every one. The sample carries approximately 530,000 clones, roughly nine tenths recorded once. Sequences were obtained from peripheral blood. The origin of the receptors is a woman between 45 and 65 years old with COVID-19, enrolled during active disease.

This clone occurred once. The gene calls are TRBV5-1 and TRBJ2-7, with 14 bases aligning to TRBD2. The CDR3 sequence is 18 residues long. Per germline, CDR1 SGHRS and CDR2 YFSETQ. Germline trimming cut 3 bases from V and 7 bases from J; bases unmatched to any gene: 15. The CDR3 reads CASSSKAGLAGGPWEQYF. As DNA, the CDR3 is TGCGCCAGCAGCTCAAAAGCCGGACTAGCGGGGGGTCCTTGGGAGCAGTACTTC. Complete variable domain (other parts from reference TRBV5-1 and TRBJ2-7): KAGVTQTPRYLIKTRGQQVTLSCSPISGHRSVSWYQQTPGQGLQFLFEYFSETQRNKGNFPGRFSGRQFSNSRSEMNVSTLELGDSALYLCASSSKAGLAGGPWEQYFGPGTRLTVT.

This CDR3 is CASSPGQSDLGYGYTF. For the CDR3, the DNA is TGTGCCAGCAGCCCGGGACAGTCCGACCTTGGCTATGGCTACACCTTC. This chain joins TRBV9 and TRBJ1-2; 7 nucleotides match TRBD1. V was pared by 4 bases and J by 4 bases, with 13 bases of the junction left unmatched. Germline lookup yields CDR1 SGDLS and CDR2 YYNGEE. The CDR3 covers 16 residues.

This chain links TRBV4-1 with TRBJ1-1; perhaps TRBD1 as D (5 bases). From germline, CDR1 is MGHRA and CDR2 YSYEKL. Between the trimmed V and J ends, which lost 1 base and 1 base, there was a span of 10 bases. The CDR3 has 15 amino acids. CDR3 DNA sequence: TGCGCCAGCAGCCAAGGGGGCACCTCGAACACTGAAGCTTTCTTT. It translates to CASSQGGTSNTEAFF.

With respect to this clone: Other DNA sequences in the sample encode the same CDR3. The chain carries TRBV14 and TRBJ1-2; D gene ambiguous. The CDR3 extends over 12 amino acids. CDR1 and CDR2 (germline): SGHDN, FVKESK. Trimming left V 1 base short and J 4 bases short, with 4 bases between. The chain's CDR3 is CASSQGGYGYTF. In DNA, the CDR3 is TGTGCCAGCAGCCAAGGCGGCTATGGCTACACCTTC.

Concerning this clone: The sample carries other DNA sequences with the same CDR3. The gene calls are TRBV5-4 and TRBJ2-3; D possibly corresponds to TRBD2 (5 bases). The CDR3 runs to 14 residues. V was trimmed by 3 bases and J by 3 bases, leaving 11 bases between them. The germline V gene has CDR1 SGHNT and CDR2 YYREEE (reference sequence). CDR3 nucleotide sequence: TGTGCCAGCAGCTCCGGAGGACGGACAGATACGCAGTATTTT. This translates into CASSSGGRTDTQYF.

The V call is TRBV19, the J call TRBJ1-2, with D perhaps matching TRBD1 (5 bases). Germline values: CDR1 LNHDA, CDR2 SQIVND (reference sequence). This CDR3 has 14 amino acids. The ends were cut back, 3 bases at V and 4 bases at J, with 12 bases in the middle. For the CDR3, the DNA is TGTGCCAGTAGTATCGCCAGGGTCAGCTATGGCTACACCTTC. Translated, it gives CASSIARVSYGYTF.

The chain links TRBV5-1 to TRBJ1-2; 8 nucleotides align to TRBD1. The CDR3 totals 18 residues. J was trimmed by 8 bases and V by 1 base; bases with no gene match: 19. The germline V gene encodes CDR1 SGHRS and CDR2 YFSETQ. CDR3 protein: CASSLTGQGNKDTGGYTF. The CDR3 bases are TGCGCCAGCAGCTTGACCGGACAGGGAAATAAAGATACGGGCGGCTACACCTTC.

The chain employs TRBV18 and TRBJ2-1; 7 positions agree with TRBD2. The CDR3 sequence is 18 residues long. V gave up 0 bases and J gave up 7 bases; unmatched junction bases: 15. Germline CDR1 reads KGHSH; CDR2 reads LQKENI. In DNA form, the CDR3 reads TGTGCCAGCTCACCACCCTACAGCGGGGTCCCCGGGGGGAATGAGCAGTTCTTC. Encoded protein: CASSPPYSGVPGGNEQFF.

In nucleotides, the CDR3 is TGTGCCAGCAGCCAGGTTAGGCGGAACACTGAAGCTTTCTTT. This sequence encodes CASSQVRRNTEAFF. The chain combines TRBV11-1 with TRBJ1-1; no definite D call. Trimming left V 5 bases short and J 1 base short, with 11 bases between. CDR3 length: 14 residues. The V gene's germline CDR1 is SGHAT and CDR2 FQDESV (reference sequence). Full variable domain (remainder filled in from reference TRBV11-1 and TRBJ1-1): EAEVAQSPRYKITEKSQAVAFWCDPISGHATLYWYRQILGQGPELLVQFQDESVVDDSQLPKDRFSAERLKGVDSTLKIQPAELGDSAMYLCASSQVRRNTEAFFGQGTRLTVV.

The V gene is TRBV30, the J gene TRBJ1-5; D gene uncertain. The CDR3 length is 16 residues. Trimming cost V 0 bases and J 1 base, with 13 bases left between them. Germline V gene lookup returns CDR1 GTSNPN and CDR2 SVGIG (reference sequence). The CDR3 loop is CAWSVSSPGSNQPQHF. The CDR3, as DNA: TGTGCCTGGAGTGTTTCCTCCCCGGGGAGCAATCAGCCCCAGCATTTT.

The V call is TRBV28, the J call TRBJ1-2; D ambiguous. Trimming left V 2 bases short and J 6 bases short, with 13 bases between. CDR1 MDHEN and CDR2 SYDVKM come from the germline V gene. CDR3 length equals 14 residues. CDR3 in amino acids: CASSLAGAWDGYTF. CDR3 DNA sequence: TGTGCCAGCAGTTTAGCGGGAGCTTGGGATGGCTACACCTTC.